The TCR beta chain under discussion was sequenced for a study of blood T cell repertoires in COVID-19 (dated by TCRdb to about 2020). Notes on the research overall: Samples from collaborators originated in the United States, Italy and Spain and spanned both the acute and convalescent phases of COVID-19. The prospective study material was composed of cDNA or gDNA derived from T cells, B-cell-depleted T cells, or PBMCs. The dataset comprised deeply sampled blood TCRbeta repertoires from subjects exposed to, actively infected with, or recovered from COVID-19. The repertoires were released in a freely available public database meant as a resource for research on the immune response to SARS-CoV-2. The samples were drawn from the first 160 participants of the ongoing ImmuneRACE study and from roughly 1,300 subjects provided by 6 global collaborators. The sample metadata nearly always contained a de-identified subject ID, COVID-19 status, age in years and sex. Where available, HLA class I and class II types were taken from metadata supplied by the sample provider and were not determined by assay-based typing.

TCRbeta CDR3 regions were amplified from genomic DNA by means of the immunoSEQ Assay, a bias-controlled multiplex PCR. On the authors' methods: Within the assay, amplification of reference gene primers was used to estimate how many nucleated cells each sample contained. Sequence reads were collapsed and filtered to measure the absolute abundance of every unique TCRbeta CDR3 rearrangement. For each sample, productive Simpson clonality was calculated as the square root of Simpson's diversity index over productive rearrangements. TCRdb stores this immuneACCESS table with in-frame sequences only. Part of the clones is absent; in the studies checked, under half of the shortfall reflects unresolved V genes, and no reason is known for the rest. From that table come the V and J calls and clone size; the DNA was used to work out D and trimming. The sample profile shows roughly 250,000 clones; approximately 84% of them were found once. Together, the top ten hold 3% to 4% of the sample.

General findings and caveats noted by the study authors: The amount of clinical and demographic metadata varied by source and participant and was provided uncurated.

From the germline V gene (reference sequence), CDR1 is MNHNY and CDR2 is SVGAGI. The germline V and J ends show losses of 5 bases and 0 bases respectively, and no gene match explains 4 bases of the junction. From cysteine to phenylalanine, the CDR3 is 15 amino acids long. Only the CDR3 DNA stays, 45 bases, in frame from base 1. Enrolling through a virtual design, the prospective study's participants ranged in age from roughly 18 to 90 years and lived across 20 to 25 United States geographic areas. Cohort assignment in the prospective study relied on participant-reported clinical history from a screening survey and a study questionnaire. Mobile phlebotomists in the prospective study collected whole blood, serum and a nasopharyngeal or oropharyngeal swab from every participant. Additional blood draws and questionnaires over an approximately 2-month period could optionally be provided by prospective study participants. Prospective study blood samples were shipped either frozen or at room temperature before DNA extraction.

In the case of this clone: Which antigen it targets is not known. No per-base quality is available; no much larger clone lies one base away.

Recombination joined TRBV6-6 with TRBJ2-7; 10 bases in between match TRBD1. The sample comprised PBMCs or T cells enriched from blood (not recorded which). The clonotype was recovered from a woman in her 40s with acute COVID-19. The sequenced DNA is TGTGCCAGCAGTCAGGGACAGGGGTTCTCCTACGAGCAGTACTTC. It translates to CASSQGQGFSYEQYF.